Below are 25 T cell receptor beta chains sequenced from a single sample in a study of CD8 T cells in ankylosing spondylitis. TCRdb used MiXCR to reprocess the 5' RACE reads, holding one entry per CDR3 protein. This table holds some 200,000 distinct CDR3 sequences, 9.5% to 15% found once. The sequenced material came from blood, either unsorted or a sorted T cell fraction (not recorded which). Receptors originate from a male donor with ankylosing spondylitis or in good health (not recorded which).

This clonotype was counted between two and nine times. This chain connects TRBV24-1 to TRBJ2-5; 13 nucleotides agree with TRBD2. Germline values: CDR1 KGHDR, CDR2 SFDVKD. The J segment lost 5 bases and the V segment lost 0 bases, leaving 11 bases of the junction unmatched. The CDR3 totals 19 residues. CDR3 in DNA: TGTGCCACCAGTGATTTGGGGACTAGCGGGACCTTGGTATGGGAGACCCAGTACTTC. This sequence encodes CATSDLGTSGTLVWETQYF.

The gene calls are TRBV21-1 and TRBJ2-7. TRBV21-1 counts as a pseudogene. The CDR3 is 19 amino acids. The CDR3 bases are TGTGCCAGCAGCAAAGCCCGGCCGGAGAGAACCGACCTCACCTACGAGCAGTACTTC. As protein: CASSKARPERTDLTYEQYF.

This chain links TRBV20-1 with TRBJ2-7; 12 nucleotides agree with TRBD2. CDR3 size: 15 residues. Germline V CDR1 and CDR2: DFQATT, SNEGSKA (reference sequence). V shed 5 bases and J 8 bases; nucleotides not matched to a gene: 13. CDR3 nucleotides: TGCAGTGCTCCAAGCCGACTAGCGGGAGACTCCCAGCAGTACTTC. Its protein is CSAPSRLAGDSQQYF.

The table lists this clonotype with a few counts. This chain links TRBV30 with TRBJ2-1, with D hard to call. Germline V gene sequence: CDR1 GTSNPN, CDR2 SVGIG (reference sequence). With 3 bases removed from V and 7 bases from J, the gap between germline ends came to 10 bases. The CDR3 is made up of 12 amino acids. CDR3 region: CAWREIRNEQFF. The CDR3 nucleotides are TGTGCCTGGAGGGAAATAAGGAATGAGCAGTTCTTC.

The V call is TRBV12-3 or TRBV12-4, the J call TRBJ1-1, with 7 bases aligning to TRBD1. J gave up 3 bases and V 5 bases, and 9 bases lay outside the gene matches. The CDR3 runs 15 residues. The CDR3 loop reads CASSLIQGKDTEAFF. The CDR3 region has the DNA TGTGCCAGCAGTCTAATACAGGGGAAGGACACTGAAGCTTTCTTT.

This clonotype was observed at least ten times. The chain has TRBV25-1 and TRBJ1-6, with D possibly being TRBD1 (5 bases). Germline V gene sequence: CDR1 MGHDK, CDR2 SYGVNS. This CDR3 comprises 16 residues. Trimming removed 4 bases at V and 1 base at J, with 11 bases between. Written as DNA, the CDR3 is TGTGCCAGCAGTGCCCCCGGGGGTTCCTATAATTCACCCCTCCACTTT. This sequence encodes CASSAPGGSYNSPLHF.

This clonotype was seen repeatedly, ten times or more. The chain has TRBV12-3 or TRBV12-4 and TRBJ2-1; 11 bases align to TRBD2. The CDR3 sequence is 17 residues long. Trimming at V came to 5 bases and at J to 0 bases, leaving 6 bases not matched to a gene. The CDR3 loop reads CASSPGLAGFSYNEQFF. As DNA, the CDR3 is TGTGCCAGCAGTCCCGGACTAGCGGGCTTCTCCTACAATGAGCAGTTCTTC.

This clonotype has only a few counts. The genes are TRBV6-1 and TRBJ2-3, with a weak D call TRBD2 (6 bases). Trimming took 7 bases from V and 4 from J, leaving 21 bases between them. The CDR3 length is 16 residues. The germline gives CDR1 MNHNS, CDR2 SASEGT. CDR3 DNA: TGTGCCAGCAACCCGGGACTTCTCAGTCGGCCAGATACGCAGTATTTT. This translates into CASNPGLLSRPDTQYF.

The chain uses TRBV4-1 and TRBJ1-5; D is unclear. The CDR3 consists of 15 residues. Trimming removed 1 base at V and 4 bases at J, with 11 bases between. Germline loops: CDR1 MGHRA, CDR2 YSYEKL. The CDR3 coding sequence is TGCGCCAGCAGCCAAGGCGGGCGGGAGAATCAGCCCCAGCATTTT. This translates into CASSQGGRENQPQHF.

This clonotype was detected a few times. The chain recombines TRBV29-1 with TRBJ2-1, with 14 bases lining up with TRBD2. This CDR3 contains 14 residues. Trimming cost V 7 bases and J 10 bases; bases outside gene matches: 9. The germline gives CDR1 SQVTM, CDR2 ANQGSEA. In nucleotides, the CDR3 is TGCAGCGCCACGGGACTAGCGGGAGTACGGGAGCAGTTCTTC. Its protein product is CSATGLAGVREQFF.

This clonotype was seen a handful of times. J is TRBJ1-2 and V is TRBV27; a weak D match, TRBD1 (5 bases). CDR3 length equals 14 residues. V lost 0 bases to trimming and J lost 6 bases, with 11 bases between them. The germline gives CDR1 MNHEY, CDR2 SMNVEV (reference sequence). CDR3 DNA: TGTGCCAGCAGTTTATCGGGAGGGGCACATGGCTACACCTTC. It is translated as CASSLSGGAHGYTF.

This chain links TRBV29-1 with TRBJ2-5; TRBD2 matches at 9 bases. This CDR3 contains 15 residues. Germline values: CDR1 SQVTM, CDR2 ANQGSEA. Unmatched junction bases numbered 11, after V lost 4 bases and J lost 5 bases. The CDR3 DNA follows: TGCAGCGTTGCCCTAGCGGGGAGCTGGGTGGAGACCCAGTACTTC. Translating gives CSVALAGSWVETQYF.

Ten or more counts support this clonotype. The chain couples TRBV27 to TRBJ2-3; 14 bases are shared with TRBD2. V lost 5 bases, J lost 2 bases, and 6 bases stayed unmatched. The CDR3 loop spans 17 amino acids. The V gene's germline CDR1 is MNHEY and CDR2 SMNVEV (reference sequence). CDR3 DNA: TGTGCCAGCAGTCCGGGACTAGCGGGAGTGTCCACAGATACGCAGTATTTT. This codes for CASSPGLAGVSTDTQYF.

This clonotype has more than one count but fewer than ten. The chain recombines TRBV19 with TRBJ2-1; D is uncertain. The V end lost 4 bases, the J end lost 2 bases, and 9 bases lay between the germline ends. The CDR3 extends over 14 amino acids. Germline lookup yields CDR1 LNHDA and CDR2 SQIVND (reference sequence). CDR3 protein: CASSSGAAYNEQFF. The CDR3 region has the DNA TGTGCCAGTAGTAGTGGCGCAGCCTACAATGAGCAGTTCTTC.

By its share, this clonotype is medium-sized. In DNA form, the CDR3 reads TGTGCCAGCAGTGACTCGGCCTACAATGAGCAGTTCTTC. Translation: CASSDSAYNEQFF. The J gene is TRBJ2-1, the V gene TRBV6-4; D is ambiguous. CDR1 and CDR2 from the germline V gene are MRHNA and SNTAGT. This CDR3 is 13 amino acids long. V was cut by 0 bases and J by 2 bases, with 2 bases left in between.

This clonotype was counted at least ten times. The chain carries TRBV5-1 and TRBJ2-5, with TRBD1 matching 9 bases. Germline V gene data show CDR1 as SGHRS and CDR2 as YFSETQ. This CDR3 has 16 residues. V shed 3 bases and J 5 bases; nucleotides not matched to a gene: 11. The DNA for the CDR3 is TGCGCCAGCAGCTCCCTTCTTACAGGGGGCCTGGAGACCCAGTACTTC. As protein: CASSSLLTGGLETQYF.

The chain has TRBV18 and TRBJ2-4, with D possibly called TRBD1 or TRBD2 (6 bases each). CDR3 length equals 16 residues. With 8 bases removed from V and 0 bases from J, the gap between germline ends came to 17 bases. Germline lookup yields CDR1 KGHSH and CDR2 LQKENI. The CDR3 spells CASEGDGSIAKNIQYF. The CDR3 bases are TGTGCCAGCGAGGGGGACGGGAGCATAGCCAAAAACATTCAGTACTTC.

This chain uses TRBV6-5 with TRBJ1-1; TRBD1 matches at 10 bases. Germline trimming cut 4 bases from V and 6 bases from J; bases unmatched to any gene: 5. The length of the CDR3 is 14 residues. Germline V gene lookup returns CDR1 MNHEY and CDR2 SVGAGI. The CDR3 DNA follows: TGTGCCAGCAGTTCATCCGGGACAGGGGCTGAAGCTTTCTTT. Protein: CASSSSGTGAEAFF.

This clonotype was counted between two and nine times. This chain uses TRBV4-1 with TRBJ1-1; perhaps TRBD1 as D (6 bases). The V gene's germline CDR1 is MGHRA and CDR2 YSYEKL. CDR3 size: 17 residues. Between the trimmed V and J ends, which lost 2 bases and 1 base, there was a span of 17 bases. This CDR3 reads CASSQPKGGRRNTEAFF. CDR3 nucleotide sequence: TGCGCCAGCAGCCAACCCAAGGGGGGCAGGAGGAACACTGAAGCTTTCTTT.

This clonotype was detected ten times or more. V is TRBV12-3 or TRBV12-4 and J is TRBJ1-1; tentative D call: TRBD1 (5 bases). There are 13 residues in the CDR3. Trimming took off 6 bases at V and 0 bases at J, with 8 bases between the two ends. The CDR3 DNA is TGTGCCAGCAGGATGACAGTGAACACTGAAGCTTTCTTT. This codes for CASRMTVNTEAFF.

The CDR3 loop is CASSQPSGGPYNEQFF. The CDR3 DNA sequence: TGCGCCAGCAGCCAACCCAGCGGGGGGCCCTACAATGAGCAGTTCTTC. This sequence joins TRBV4-1 and TRBJ2-1, with 9 bases that match TRBD2. This CDR3 region has 16 residues. Germline lookup yields CDR1 MGHRA and CDR2 YSYEKL. V lost 2 bases and J lost 2; bases outside the gene matches: 4.

The chain carries TRBV20-1 and TRBJ2-1; 10 bases are shared with TRBD2. The ends lost 1 base at V and 6 bases at J; junction bases unmatched: 6. This CDR3 comprises 15 residues. Germline CDR1 is DFQATT and CDR2 is SNEGSKA (reference sequence). The CDR3 DNA follows: TGCAGTGCTAGAGGGGTGGCTAGCGGGAGCAATGAGCAGTTCTTC. It translates to CSARGVASGSNEQFF.

This clonotype was recorded a few times. The V and J genes are TRBV20-1 and TRBJ2-1; D possibly corresponds to TRBD2 (6 bases). CDR1 DFQATT and CDR2 SNEGSKA come from the germline V gene (reference sequence). Trimming took 1 base from V and 3 from J, leaving 13 bases between them. This CDR3 has 15 amino acids. The CDR3 is CSARGLDKNYNEQFF. The CDR3 DNA reads TGCAGTGCTAGAGGACTAGACAAGAACTACAATGAGCAGTTCTTC.

The rearrangement joins TRBV5-1 to TRBJ2-7, with TRBD1 matching 9 bases. The CDR3 is 15 residues long. With V trimmed by 4 bases and J by 6 bases, 11 bases remained unmatched. Per the germline V gene, CDR1 is SGHRS and CDR2 is YFSETQ. The DNA of the CDR3 is TGCGCCAGCAGCCCGGAGGGACAGGGAACAGGCGAGCAGTACTTC. Its translation: CASSPEGQGTGEQYF.

There are a few counts of this clonotype. The chain employs TRBV12-3 or TRBV12-4 and TRBJ1-5, with D perhaps matching TRBD1 (6 bases). The CDR3 contains 14 residues. Trimming pared 5 bases from V and 7 bases from J, leaving 15 bases between. The CDR3 region has the DNA TGTGCCAGCAGTGCGCGGACAGTTGGGCAGCCCCAGCATTTT. Translation: CASSARTVGQPQHF.